The rows below give T cell receptor beta chains drawn from one sample of a study of persistence of HIV-infected CD4 T cells. Libraries were prepared by immunoSEQ multiplex PCR; TCRdb keeps only in-frame clonotypes and omits some of them. Here the sample spans roughly 7,100 clones, approximately 81% being singletons. The antigens these receptors bind are not known. The sample was CD4+ T cells sorted from PBMCs after roughly 17-hour stimulation, taken from a patient who received antiretroviral therapy. The receptor set was obtained from an adult woman with HIV who was CMV-seropositive. Both conserved end residues are trimmed from each CDR3.

ASSLGLGSNYGYT | TRBV5-4
ASTGGNTDTQY | TRBV5-4
ASSPRSSGFTGELF | TRBV7-3
AISDSSGRYEQY | TRBV10-3
ATHRDRNSPLH | TRBV11-2
SVGQEGYGYT | TRBV29-1
ASSPTGTFYNEQF | TRBV9
ASSQSRQVGNYEQY | TRBV23-1
ASSQSMDSPLH | TRBV7-3
ASSILGGNTEAF | TRBV19
ASSPGGQGGNYGYT | TRBV5-4
ASSLDSANEKLF | TRBV4-3
ASSLAVSGRQETQY | TRBV7-2
ASQANYGYT | TRBV6-5
ASSRGQGVYEQY | TRBV5-1
ASSGVQGGFELF | TRBV25-1
ASSPAREQY | TRBV12-3/TRBV12-4
ASGLGQLNSPLH | TRBV12-5
AISLQGGGNTGELF | TRBV10-3
ATQGQGNYEQY | TRBV28
ASRVVGSPLH | TRBV2
ASSAPKRGELF | TRBV11-3
ASSLAAGQGSGELF | TRBV7-6
ASSFIGNSYEQY | TRBV5-1
ASSRTTGTVTEAF | TRBV7-2
ASTLKYDSSYEQY | TRBV28
AISDVGTGHGYT | TRBV10-3
ASSLSGVNTEAF | TRBV18
SAVGQGLTDTQY | TRBV29-1
ASKKGDSGNTIY | TRBV5-1
ATSDSPPNYGYT | TRBV24-1
ASSQATGYDEQY | TRBV3-1/TRBV3-2
ASSKIGNPPYEQY | TRBV6-6
ASSYAGEGYGYT | TRBV6-6
ASSLTVPRGREF | TRBV28
ASSGSIEQY | TRBV2
ASSLPGQGLETQY | TRBV5-8
ASSQAGFINEQF | TRBV4-3
ASSLFGRGDTEAF | TRBV5-1
ASRIGYSSTDTQY | TRBV2